This T cell receptor (beta chain) was obtained from a study of OX40 agonist ivuxolimab in advanced cancers. Study at large: Given to patients was ivuxolimab, an agonistic anti-OX40 (CD134) antibody. Patient treatment consisted of intravenous ivuxolimab administration every 2 weeks at 0.01 to 10 mg/kg.

Findings and caveats of the study: On average, a greater number of expanded clones characterised CD8+ T cells relative to CD4+.

The V end lost 0 bases, the J end lost 4 bases, and 12 bases lay between the germline ends. The CDR3 is 15 amino acids. Germline-derived CDR1 and CDR2 are SGHVS and FQNEAQ. Comments on this clone: What it recognizes is unknown.

Clones were read by immunoSEQ multiplex PCR, and TCRdb kept only the in-frame ones, dropping some. The repertoire holds roughly 10,000 clones, with 76% as singletons. This TCR derives from an adult with an advanced solid tumor such as melanoma, head and neck, liver or kidney cancer. The chain employs TRBV7-8 and TRBJ2-5; maybe TRBD2 (6 bases). This sample comprised CD4+ or CD8+ T cells sorted from blood, obtained in a trial of the OX40 agonist ivuxolimab. The CDR3 is CASSLAGGGTETQYF. The DNA of the CDR3 is TGTGCCAGCAGCTTAGCGGGGGGTGGGACAGAGACCCAGTACTTC.